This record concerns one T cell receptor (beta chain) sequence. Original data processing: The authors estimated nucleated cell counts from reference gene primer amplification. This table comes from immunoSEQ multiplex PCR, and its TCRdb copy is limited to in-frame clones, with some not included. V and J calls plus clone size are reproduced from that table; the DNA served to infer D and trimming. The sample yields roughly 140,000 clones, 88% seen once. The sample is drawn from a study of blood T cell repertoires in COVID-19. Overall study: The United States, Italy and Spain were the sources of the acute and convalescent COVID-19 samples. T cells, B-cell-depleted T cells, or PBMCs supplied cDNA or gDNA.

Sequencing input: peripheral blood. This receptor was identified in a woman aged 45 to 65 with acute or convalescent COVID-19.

The CDR3 DNA reads TGTGCCAGCAGTTGGACAGTACAAGAGACCCAGTACTTC. Its protein is CASSWTVQETQYF. The chain couples TRBV12-3 or TRBV12-4 to TRBJ2-5, with D possibly TRBD1 on 6 matching bases. This CDR3 is 13 amino acids long. The V end was cut by 4 bases, the J end by 2 bases, with 8 bases between.